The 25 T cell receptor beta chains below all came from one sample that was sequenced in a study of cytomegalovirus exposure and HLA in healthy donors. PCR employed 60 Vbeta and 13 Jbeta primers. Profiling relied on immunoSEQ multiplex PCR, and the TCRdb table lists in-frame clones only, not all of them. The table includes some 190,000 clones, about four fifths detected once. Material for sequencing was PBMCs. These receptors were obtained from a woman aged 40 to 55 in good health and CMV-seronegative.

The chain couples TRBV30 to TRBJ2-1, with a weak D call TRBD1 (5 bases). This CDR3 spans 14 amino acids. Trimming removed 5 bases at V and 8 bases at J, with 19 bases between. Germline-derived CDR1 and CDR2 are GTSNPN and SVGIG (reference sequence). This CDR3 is CAWARLGAAHEQFF. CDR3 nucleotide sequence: TGTGCCTGGGCACGTCTTGGGGCGGCCCATGAGCAGTTCTTC.

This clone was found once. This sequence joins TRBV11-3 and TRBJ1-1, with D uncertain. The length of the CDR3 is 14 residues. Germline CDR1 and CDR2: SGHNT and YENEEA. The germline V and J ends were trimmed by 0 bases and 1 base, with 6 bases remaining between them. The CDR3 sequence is CASSLEGENTEAFF. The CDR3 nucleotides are TGTGCCAGCAGCTTAGAGGGAGAGAACACTGAAGCTTTCTTT.

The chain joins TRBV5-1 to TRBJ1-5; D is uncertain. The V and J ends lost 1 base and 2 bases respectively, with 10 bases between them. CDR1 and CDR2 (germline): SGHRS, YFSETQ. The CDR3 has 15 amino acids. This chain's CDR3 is CASSLLGEGNQPQHF. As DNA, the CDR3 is TGCGCCAGCAGCTTGCTCGGAGAGGGCAATCAGCCCCAGCATTTT.

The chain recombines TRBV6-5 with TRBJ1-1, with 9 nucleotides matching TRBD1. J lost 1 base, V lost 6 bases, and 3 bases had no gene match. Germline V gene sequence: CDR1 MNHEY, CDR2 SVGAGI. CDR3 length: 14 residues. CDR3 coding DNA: TGTGCCAGCAGGGACAGGGGTGCGAACACTGAAGCTTTCTTT. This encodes CASRDRGANTEAFF.

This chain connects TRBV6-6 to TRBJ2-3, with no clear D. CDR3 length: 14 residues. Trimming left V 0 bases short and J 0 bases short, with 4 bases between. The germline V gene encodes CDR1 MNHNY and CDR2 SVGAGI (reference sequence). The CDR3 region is CASSYSASTDTQYF. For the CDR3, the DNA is TGTGCCAGCAGTTACTCGGCAAGCACAGATACGCAGTATTTT.

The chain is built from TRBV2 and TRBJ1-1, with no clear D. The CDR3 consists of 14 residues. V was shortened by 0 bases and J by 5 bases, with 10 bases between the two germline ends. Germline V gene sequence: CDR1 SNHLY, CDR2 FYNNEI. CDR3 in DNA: TGTGCCAGCAGTGAAGCGCTTGCGGGAACTGAAGCTTTCTTT. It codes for CASSEALAGTEAFF.

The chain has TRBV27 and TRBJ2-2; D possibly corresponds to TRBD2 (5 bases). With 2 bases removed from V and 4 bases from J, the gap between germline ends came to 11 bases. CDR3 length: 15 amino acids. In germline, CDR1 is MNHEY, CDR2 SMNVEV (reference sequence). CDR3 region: CASSLLYGLTGELFF. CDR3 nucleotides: TGTGCCAGCAGTTTACTATACGGACTCACCGGGGAGCTGTTTTTT.

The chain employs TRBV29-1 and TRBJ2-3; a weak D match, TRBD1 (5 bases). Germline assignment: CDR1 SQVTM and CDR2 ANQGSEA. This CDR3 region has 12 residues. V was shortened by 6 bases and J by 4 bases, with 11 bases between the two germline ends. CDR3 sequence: CSVTLRADTQYF. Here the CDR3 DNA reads TGCAGCGTCACCCTCAGGGCAGATACGCAGTATTTT.

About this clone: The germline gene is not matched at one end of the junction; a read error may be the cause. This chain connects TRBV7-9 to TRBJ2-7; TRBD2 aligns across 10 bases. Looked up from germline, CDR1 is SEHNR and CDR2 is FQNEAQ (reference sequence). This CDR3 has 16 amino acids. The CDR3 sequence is CSSSSRTSGPSYEQYF. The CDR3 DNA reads TGTTCCAGCAGCTCTCGGACTAGCGGCCCCTCCTACGAGCAGTACTTC. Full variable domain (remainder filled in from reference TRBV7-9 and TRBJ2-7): DTGVSQNPRHKITKRGQNVTFRCDPISEHNRLYWYRQTLGQGPEFLTYFQNEAQLEKSRLLSDRFSAERPKGSFSTLEIQRTEQGDSAMYLCSSSSRTSGPSYEQYFGPGTRLTVT.

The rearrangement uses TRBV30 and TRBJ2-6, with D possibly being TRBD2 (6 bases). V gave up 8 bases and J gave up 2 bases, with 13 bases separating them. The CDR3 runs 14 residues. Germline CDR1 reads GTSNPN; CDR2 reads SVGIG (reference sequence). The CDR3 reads CARTIGPGANVLTF. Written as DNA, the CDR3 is TGTGCCCGGACTATTGGGCCTGGGGCCAACGTCCTGACTTTC.

In DNA form, the CDR3 reads TGTGCCAGCAGTGTAGCGGGGGGCTATGGCTACACCTTC. It encodes CASSVAGGYGYTF. J is TRBJ1-2 and V is TRBV6-1, with TRBD1 as a possible D gene (5 bases). This CDR3 has 13 residues. V was clipped by 4 bases and J by 4 bases, with 10 bases between them. CDR1 and CDR2 from the germline V gene are MNHNS and SASEGT.

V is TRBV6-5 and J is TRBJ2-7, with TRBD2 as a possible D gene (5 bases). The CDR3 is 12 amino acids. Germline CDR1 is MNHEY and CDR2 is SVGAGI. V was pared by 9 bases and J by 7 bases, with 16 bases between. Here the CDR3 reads CASNRGVGEQYF. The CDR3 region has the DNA TGTGCCAGTAACCGGGGTGTAGGAGAGCAGTACTTC.

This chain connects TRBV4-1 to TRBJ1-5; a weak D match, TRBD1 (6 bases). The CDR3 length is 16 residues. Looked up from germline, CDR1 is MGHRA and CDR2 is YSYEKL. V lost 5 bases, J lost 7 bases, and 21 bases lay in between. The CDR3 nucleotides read TGCGCCAGCAGCTTTTTCTTCCAGGGGTACGGGCAGCCCCAGCATTTT. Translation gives CASSFFFQGYGQPQHF.

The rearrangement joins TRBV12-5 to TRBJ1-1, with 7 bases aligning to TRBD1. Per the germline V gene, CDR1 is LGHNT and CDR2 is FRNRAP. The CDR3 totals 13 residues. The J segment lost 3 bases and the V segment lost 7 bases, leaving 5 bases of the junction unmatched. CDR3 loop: CASDYQGDTEAFF. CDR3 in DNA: TGTGCTAGTGACTACCAGGGGGACACTGAAGCTTTCTTT.

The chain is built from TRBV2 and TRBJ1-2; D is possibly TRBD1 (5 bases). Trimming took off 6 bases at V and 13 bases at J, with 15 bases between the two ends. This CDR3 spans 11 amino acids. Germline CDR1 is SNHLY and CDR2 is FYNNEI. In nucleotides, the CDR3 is TGTGCCAGCAGCTCACAGGTGGGGGGCACCTTC. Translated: CASSSQVGGTF.

The chain's CDR3 is CASNGLAGLTGELFF. The CDR3 DNA follows: TGTGCCAGCAATGGACTAGCGGGGCTTACCGGGGAGCTGTTTTTT. This chain links TRBV2 with TRBJ2-2; TRBD2 agrees at 12 bases. This CDR3 region has 15 residues. The germline V gene has CDR1 SNHLY and CDR2 FYNNEI. With 7 bases clipped from V and 5 bases from J, the junction kept 5 bases outside the gene matches.

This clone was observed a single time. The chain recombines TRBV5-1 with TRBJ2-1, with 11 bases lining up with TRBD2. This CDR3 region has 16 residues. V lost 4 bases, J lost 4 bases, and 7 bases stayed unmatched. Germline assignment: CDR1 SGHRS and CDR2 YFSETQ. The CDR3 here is CASSAAGLADYNEQFF. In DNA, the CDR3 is TGCGCCAGCAGCGCGGCGGGACTAGCGGATTACAATGAGCAGTTCTTC.

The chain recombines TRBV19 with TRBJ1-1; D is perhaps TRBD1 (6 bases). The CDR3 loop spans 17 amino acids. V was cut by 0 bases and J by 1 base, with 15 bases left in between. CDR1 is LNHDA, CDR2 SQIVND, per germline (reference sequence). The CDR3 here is CASSIDRGNGWNTEAFF. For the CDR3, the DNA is TGTGCCAGTAGTATAGACAGGGGCAATGGGTGGAACACTGAAGCTTTCTTT.

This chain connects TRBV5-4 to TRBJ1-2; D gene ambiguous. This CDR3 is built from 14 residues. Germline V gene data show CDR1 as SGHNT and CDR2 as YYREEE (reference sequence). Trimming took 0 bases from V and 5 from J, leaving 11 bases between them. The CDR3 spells CASSLEQLTYGYTF. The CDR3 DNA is TGTGCCAGCAGCTTGGAGCAACTGACTTATGGCTACACCTTC.

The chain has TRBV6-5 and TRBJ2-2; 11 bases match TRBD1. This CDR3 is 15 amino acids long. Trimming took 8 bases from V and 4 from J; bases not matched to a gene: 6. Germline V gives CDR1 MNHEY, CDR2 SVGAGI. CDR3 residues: CASGRTGGITGELFF. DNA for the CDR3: TGTGCCAGCGGTAGGACAGGGGGCATCACCGGGGAGCTGTTTTTT.

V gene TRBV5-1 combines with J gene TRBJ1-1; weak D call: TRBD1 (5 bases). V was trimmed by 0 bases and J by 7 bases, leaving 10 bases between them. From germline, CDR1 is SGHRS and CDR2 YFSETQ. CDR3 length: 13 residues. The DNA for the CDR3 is TGCGCCAGCAGCTTGGTGTCAGGGTTTGAAGCTTTCTTT. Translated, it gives CASSLVSGFEAFF. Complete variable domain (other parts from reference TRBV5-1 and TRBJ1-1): KAGVTQTPRYLIKTRGQQVTLSCSPISGHRSVSWYQQTPGQGLQFLFEYFSETQRNKGNFPGRFSGRQFSNSRSEMNVSTLELGDSALYLCASSLVSGFEAFFGQGTRLTVV.

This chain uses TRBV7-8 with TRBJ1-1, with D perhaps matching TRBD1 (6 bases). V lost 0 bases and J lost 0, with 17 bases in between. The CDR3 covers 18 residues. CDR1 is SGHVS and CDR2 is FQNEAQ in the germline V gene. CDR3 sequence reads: CASSLAHVGQFMNTEAFF. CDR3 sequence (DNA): TGTGCCAGCAGCTTAGCGCACGTAGGACAGTTCATGAACACTGAAGCTTTCTTT.

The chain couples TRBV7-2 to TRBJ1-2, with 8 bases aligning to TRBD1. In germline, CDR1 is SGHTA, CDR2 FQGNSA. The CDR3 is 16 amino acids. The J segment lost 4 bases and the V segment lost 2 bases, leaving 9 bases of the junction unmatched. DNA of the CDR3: TGTGCCAGCAGCTTAACTACTCGGACAGGGAGCTATGGCTACACCTTC. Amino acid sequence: CASSLTTRTGSYGYTF.

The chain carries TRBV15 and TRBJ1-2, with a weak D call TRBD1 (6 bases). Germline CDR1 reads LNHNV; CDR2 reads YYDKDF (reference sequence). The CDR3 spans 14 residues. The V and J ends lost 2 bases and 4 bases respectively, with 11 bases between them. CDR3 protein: CATSRQGSGYGYTF. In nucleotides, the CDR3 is TGTGCCACCAGCAGACAGGGGAGTGGCTATGGCTACACCTTC.

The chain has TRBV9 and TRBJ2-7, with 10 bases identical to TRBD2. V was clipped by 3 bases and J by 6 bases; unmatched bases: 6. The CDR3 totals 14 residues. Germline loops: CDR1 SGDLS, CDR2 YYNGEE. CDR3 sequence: CASSERLAGAEQYF. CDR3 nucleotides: TGTGCCAGCAGCGAGAGGCTAGCGGGAGCCGAGCAGTACTTC.